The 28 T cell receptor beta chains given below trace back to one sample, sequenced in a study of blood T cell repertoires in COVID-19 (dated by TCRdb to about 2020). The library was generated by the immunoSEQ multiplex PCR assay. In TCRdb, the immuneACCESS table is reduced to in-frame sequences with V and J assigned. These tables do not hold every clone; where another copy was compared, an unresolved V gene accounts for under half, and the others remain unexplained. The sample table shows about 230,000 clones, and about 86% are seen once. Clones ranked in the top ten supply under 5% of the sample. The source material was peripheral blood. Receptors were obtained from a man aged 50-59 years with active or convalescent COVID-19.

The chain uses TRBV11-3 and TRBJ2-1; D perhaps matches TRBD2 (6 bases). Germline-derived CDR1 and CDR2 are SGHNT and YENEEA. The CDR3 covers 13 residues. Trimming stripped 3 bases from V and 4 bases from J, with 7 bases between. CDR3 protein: CASSFGRYNEQFF. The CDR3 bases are TGTGCCAGCAGCTTCGGGAGATACAATGAGCAGTTCTTC.

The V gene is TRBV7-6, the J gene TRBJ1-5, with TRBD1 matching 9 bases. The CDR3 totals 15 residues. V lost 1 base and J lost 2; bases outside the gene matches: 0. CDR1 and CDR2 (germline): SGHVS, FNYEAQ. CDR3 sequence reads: CASSLGTGGNQPQHF. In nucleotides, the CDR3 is TGTGCCAGCAGCTTAGGGACAGGGGGCAATCAGCCCCAGCATTTT.

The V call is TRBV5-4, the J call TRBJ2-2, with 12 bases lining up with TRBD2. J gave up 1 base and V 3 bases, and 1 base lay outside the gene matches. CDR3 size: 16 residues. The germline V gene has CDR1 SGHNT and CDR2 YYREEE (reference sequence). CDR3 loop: CASSSGLAGNTGELFF. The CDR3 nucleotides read TGTGCCAGCAGCTCGGGACTAGCGGGGAACACCGGGGAGCTGTTTTTT.

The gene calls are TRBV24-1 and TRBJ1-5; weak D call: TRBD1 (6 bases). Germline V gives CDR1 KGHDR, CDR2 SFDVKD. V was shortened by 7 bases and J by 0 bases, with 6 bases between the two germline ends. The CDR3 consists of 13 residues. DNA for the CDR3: TGTGCCACCAGACAGGGTAGCAATCAGCCCCAGCATTTT. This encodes CATRQGSNQPQHF.

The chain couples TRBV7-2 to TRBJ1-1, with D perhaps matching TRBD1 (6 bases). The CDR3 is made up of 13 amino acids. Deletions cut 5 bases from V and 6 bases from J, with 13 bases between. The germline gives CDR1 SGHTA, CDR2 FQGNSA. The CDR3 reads CASSQQGSAEAFF. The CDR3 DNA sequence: TGTGCCAGCAGCCAACAGGGTTCGGCTGAAGCTTTCTTT.

The CDR3: CASSLEGEETQYF. In nucleotides, the CDR3 is TGTGCCAGCAGCTTAGAGGGAGAAGAGACCCAGTACTTC. The rearrangement uses TRBV11-3 and TRBJ2-5; D possibly corresponds to TRBD2 (5 bases). V dropped 0 bases and J dropped 3 bases, with 5 bases sitting between them. The CDR3 is 13 amino acids. CDR1 is SGHNT, CDR2 YENEEA, per germline.

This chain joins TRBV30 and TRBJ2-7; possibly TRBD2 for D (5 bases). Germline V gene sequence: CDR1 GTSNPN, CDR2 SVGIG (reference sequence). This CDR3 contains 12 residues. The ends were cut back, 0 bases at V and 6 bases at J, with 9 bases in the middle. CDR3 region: CAWSVRSGEQYF. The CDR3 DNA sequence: TGTGCCTGGAGTGTACGAAGCGGCGAGCAGTACTTC. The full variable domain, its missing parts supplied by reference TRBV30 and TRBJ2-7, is SQTIHQWPATLVQPVGSPLSLECTVEGTSNPNLYWYRQAAGRGLQLLFYSVGIGQISSEVPQNLSASRPQDRQFILSSKKLLLSDSGFYLCAWSVRSGEQYFGPGTRLTVT.

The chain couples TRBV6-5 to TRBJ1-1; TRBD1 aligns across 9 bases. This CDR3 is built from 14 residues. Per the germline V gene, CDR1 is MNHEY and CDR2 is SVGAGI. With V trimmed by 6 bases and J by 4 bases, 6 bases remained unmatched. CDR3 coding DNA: TGTGCCAGCAGACCCGACAGGGGGGGCACTGAAGCTTTCTTT. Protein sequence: CASRPDRGGTEAFF.

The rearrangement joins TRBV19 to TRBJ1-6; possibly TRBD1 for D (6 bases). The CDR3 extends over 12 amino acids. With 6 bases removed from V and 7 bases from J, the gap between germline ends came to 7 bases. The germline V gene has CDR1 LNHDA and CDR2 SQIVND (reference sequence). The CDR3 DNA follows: TGTGCCAGTAGGGACAGAAATTCACCCCTCCACTTT. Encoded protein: CASRDRNSPLHF. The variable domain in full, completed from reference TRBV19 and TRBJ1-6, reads DGGITQSPKYLFRKEGQNVTLSCEQNLNHDAMYWYRQDPGQGLRLIYYSQIVNDFQKGDIAEGYSVSREKKESFPLTVTSAQKNPTAFYLCASRDRNSPLHFGNGTRLTVT.

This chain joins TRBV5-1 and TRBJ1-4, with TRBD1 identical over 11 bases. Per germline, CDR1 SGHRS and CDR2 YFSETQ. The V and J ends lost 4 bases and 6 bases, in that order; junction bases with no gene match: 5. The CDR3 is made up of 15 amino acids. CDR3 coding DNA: TGCGCCAGCAGCGCCGGACAGGGGGCCCATGAAAAACTGTTTTTT. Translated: CASSAGQGAHEKLFF.

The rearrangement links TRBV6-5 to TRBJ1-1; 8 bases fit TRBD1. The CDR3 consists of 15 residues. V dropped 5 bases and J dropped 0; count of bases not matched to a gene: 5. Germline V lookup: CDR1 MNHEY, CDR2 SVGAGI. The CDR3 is CASSPGQGMNTEAFF. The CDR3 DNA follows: TGTGCCAGCAGTCCCGGACAGGGAATGAACACTGAAGCTTTCTTT.

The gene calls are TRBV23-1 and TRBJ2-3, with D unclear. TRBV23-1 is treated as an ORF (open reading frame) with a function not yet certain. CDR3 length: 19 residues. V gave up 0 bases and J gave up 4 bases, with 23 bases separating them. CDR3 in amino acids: CASSQSTRQTYRGPDTQYF. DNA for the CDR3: TGCGCCAGCAGTCAATCGACCCGGCAGACCTATAGAGGCCCAGATACGCAGTATTTT.

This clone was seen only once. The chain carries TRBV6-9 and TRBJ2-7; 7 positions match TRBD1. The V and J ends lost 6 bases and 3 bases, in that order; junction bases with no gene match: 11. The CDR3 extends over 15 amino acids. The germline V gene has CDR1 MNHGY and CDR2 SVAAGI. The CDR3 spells CASRAVPGQLYEQYF. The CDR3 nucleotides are TGTGCCAGCAGGGCTGTTCCGGGACAGCTCTACGAGCAGTACTTC.

DNA for the CDR3: TGTGCCAGCTCACCACAGGGGATGAACACTGAAGCTTTCTTT. Protein sequence: CASSPQGMNTEAFF. The genes are TRBV18 and TRBJ1-1; weak D call: TRBD1 (5 bases). In germline, CDR1 is KGHSH, CDR2 LQKENI. V was pared by 1 base and J by 0 bases, with 6 bases between. The CDR3 loop spans 14 amino acids. The whole variable domain, remainder taken from reference TRBV18 and TRBJ1-1, is NAGVMQNPRHLVRRRGQEARLRCSPMKGHSHVYWYRQLPEEGLKFMVYLQKENIIDESGMPKERFSAEFPKEGPSILRIQQVVRGDSAAYFCASSPQGMNTEAFFGQGTRLTVV.

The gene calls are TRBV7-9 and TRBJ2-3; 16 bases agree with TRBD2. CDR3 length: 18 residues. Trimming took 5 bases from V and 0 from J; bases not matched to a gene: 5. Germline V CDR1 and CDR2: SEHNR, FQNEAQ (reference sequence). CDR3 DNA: TGTGCCAGCAGCGTCGGGACTAGCGGGGGGGGAAGCACAGATACGCAGTATTTT. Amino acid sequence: CASSVGTSGGGSTDTQYF.

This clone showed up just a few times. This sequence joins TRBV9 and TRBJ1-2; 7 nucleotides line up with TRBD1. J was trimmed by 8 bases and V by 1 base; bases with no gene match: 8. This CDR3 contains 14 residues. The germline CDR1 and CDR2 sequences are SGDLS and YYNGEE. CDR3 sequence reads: CASSVQPTGEGYTF. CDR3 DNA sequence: TGTGCCAGCAGCGTACAGCCCACAGGGGAGGGCTACACCTTC.

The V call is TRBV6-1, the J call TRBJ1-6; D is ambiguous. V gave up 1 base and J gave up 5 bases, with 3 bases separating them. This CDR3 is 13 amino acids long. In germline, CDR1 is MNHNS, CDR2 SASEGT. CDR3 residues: CASSEEHNSPLHF. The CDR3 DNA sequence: TGTGCCAGCAGTGAAGAGCATAATTCACCCCTCCACTTT.

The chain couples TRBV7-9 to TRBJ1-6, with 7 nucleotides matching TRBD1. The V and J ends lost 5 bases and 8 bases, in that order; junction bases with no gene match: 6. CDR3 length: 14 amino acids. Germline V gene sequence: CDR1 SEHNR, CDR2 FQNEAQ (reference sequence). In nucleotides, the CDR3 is TGTGCCAGCAGCCGAGGGGGCTCTGATTCACCCCTCCACTTT. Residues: CASSRGGSDSPLHF.

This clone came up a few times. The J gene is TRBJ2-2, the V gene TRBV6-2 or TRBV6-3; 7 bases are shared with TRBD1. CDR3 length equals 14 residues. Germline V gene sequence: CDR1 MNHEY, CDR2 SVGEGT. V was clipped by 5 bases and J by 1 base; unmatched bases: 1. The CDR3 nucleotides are TGTGCCAGCAGTCGGGACAGGAACACCGGGGAGCTGTTTTTT. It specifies CASSRDRNTGELFF.

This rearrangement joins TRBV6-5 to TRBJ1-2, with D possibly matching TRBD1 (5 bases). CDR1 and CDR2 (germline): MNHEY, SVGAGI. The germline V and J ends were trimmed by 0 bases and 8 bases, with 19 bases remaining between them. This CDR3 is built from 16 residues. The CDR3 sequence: CASSYSVVTGREGYTF. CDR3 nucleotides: TGTGCCAGCAGTTACTCGGTGGTTACAGGCCGGGAGGGCTACACCTTC.

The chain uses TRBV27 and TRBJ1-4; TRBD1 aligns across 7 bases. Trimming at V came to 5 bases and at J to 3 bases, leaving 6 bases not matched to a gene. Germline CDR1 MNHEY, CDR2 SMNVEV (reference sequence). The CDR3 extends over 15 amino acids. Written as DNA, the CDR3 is TGTGCCAGCAGTCCCCGGACAGGAGCTAATGAAAAACTGTTTTTT. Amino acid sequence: CASSPRTGANEKLFF.

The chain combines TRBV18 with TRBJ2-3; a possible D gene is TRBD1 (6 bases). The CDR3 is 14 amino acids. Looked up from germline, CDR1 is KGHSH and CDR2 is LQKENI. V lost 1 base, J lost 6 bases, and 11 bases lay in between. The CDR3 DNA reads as TGTGCCAGCTCACCACTCGACACAGGGGATACGCAGTATTTT. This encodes CASSPLDTGDTQYF. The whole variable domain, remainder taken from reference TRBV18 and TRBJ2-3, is NAGVMQNPRHLVRRRGQEARLRCSPMKGHSHVYWYRQLPEEGLKFMVYLQKENIIDESGMPKERFSAEFPKEGPSILRIQQVVRGDSAAYFCASSPLDTGDTQYFGPGTRLTVL.

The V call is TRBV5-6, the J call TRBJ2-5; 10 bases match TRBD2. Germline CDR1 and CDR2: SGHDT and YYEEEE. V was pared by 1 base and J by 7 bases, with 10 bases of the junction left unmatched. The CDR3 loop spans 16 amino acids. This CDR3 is CASSLRVAGGMGTQYF. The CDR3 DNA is TGTGCCAGCAGCTTGAGAGTAGCGGGGGGAATGGGGACCCAGTACTTC.

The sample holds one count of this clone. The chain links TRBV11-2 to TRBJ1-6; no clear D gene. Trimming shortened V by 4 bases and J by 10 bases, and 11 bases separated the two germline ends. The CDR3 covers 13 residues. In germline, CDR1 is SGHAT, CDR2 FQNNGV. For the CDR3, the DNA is TGTGCCAGCAGCTCTTCCTCGGGATCACCCCTCCACTTT. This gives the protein CASSSSSGSPLHF.

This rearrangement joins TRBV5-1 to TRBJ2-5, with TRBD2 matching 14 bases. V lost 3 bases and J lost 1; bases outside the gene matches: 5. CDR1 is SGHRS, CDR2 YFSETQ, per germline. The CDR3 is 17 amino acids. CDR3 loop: CASSSGTSGGAQETQYF. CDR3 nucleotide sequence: TGCGCCAGCAGCTCTGGGACTAGCGGGGGAGCCCAAGAGACCCAGTACTTC.

CDR3: CASSTRQVSSYEQYF. The CDR3 nucleotides are TGTGCCAGCAGCACGCGACAGGTCAGCTCCTACGAGCAGTACTTC. The chain is built from TRBV11-1 and TRBJ2-7; a possible D gene is TRBD1 (6 bases). V lost 5 bases and J 0 bases, leaving 14 bases between the germline ends. The length of the CDR3 is 15 residues. Germline CDR1 reads SGHAT; CDR2 reads FQDESV (reference sequence).

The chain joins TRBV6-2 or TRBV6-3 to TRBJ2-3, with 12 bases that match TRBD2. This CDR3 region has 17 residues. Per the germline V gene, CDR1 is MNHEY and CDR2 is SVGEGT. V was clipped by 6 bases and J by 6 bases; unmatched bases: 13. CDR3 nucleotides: TGTGCCAGCAGCCCCAGGGTGACTAGCGGGAGTCGGGATACGCAGTATTTT. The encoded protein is CASSPRVTSGSRDTQYF.

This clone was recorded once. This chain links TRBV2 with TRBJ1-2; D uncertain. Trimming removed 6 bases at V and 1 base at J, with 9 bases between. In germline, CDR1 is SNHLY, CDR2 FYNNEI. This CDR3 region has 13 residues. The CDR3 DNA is TGTGCCAGCAGCAGGATAGGTAACTATGGCTACACCTTC. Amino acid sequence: CASSRIGNYGYTF.